These 14 T cell receptor beta chains came from one sample sequenced in a study of technical replicates of blood from several donors. Here immunoSEQ multiplex PCR was the method, and the copy in TCRdb shows in-frame clones only, minus some. The sample contains some 80,000 clones, 90% to 97% of which appear only once. Sequencing was done on a sample of T cells isolated from PBMCs. The receptors derive from a human donor in good health.

The chain is built from TRBV9 and TRBJ2-3; 13 bases are shared with TRBD2. The germline V gene encodes CDR1 SGDLS and CDR2 YYNGEE. The V segment lost 6 bases and the J segment 4 bases; nucleotides outside the gene matches: 5. This CDR3 is built from 15 residues. Here the CDR3 reads CASNRLAGGSDTQYF. The DNA for the CDR3 is TGTGCCAGCAACCGACTAGCGGGAGGCTCAGATACGCAGTATTTT.

The chain couples TRBV7-3 to TRBJ1-4; 7 positions agree with TRBD1. The ends lost 6 bases at V and 0 bases at J; junction bases unmatched: 7. CDR1 and CDR2 from the germline V gene are SGHTA and FQGTGA. This CDR3 is built from 16 residues. CDR3 residues: CASSSEGGATNEKLFF. CDR3 sequence (DNA): TGTGCCAGCAGTTCAGAAGGGGGCGCAACTAATGAAAAACTGTTTTTT.

The J gene is TRBJ1-3, the V gene TRBV6-1; D is unresolved. Between the trimmed V and J ends, which lost 4 bases and 0 bases, there was a span of 7 bases. Germline CDR1 MNHNS, CDR2 SASEGT. This CDR3 has 14 residues. CDR3 nucleotide sequence: TGTGCCAGCAGTGCACAGAGCTCTGGAAACACCATATATTTT. This codes for CASSAQSSGNTIYF.

V and J are TRBV5-6 and TRBJ2-1; unclear D gene. This CDR3 region has 12 residues. The V gene lost 0 bases and the J gene lost 9 bases, with 7 bases spanning the gap. Germline lookup yields CDR1 SGHDT and CDR2 YYEEEE. The CDR3 DNA is TGTGCCAGCAGCTTGGGAGCTTCTGAGCAGTTCTTC. Amino acids: CASSLGASEQFF.

The chain combines TRBV29-1 with TRBJ2-3, with 7 bases lining up with TRBD1. J lost 0 bases, V lost 3 bases, and 6 bases had no gene match. This CDR3 has 15 amino acids. Germline CDR1 reads SQVTM; CDR2 reads ANQGSEA. This CDR3 is CSVDRGQTSTDTQYF. The CDR3 DNA is TGCAGCGTTGATAGGGGACAGACTAGCACAGATACGCAGTATTTT.

The chain uses TRBV7-3 and TRBJ2-1, with a weak D call TRBD2 (5 bases). There are 14 residues in the CDR3. Germline V gene sequence: CDR1 SGHTA, CDR2 FQGTGA. The germline V and J ends were trimmed by 6 bases and 5 bases, with 14 bases remaining between them. The CDR3 loop reads CASSFNSGHNEQFF. The CDR3, as DNA: TGTGCCAGCAGTTTCAACAGCGGCCACAATGAGCAGTTCTTC.

The chain links TRBV10-3 to TRBJ2-3; 7 nucleotides agree with TRBD2. Germline V gene lookup returns CDR1 ENHRY and CDR2 SYGVKD. The J segment lost 1 base and the V segment lost 2 bases, leaving 9 bases of the junction unmatched. CDR3 size: 17 residues. The CDR3 DNA follows: TGTGCCATCAGTGAGCATCCTGGGGGAGGGGGCACAGATACGCAGTATTTT. Its translation: CAISEHPGGGGTDTQYF.

V is TRBV2 and J is TRBJ2-7, with D unclear. The V and J ends lost 6 bases and 7 bases respectively, with 7 bases between them. This CDR3 region has 10 residues. Germline CDR1 is SNHLY and CDR2 is FYNNEI. The CDR3 sequence: CASRAGEQYF. CDR3 DNA sequence: TGTGCCAGCAGGGCCGGGGAGCAGTACTTC.

The chain joins TRBV7-8 to TRBJ1-1; 8 bases fit TRBD1. Trimming cost V 1 base and J 5 bases; bases outside gene matches: 6. This CDR3 has 15 amino acids. CDR1 SGHVS and CDR2 FQNEAQ come from the germline V gene. CDR3 loop: CASSLDSGGITEAFF. The CDR3 bases are TGTGCCAGCAGCTTAGATTCAGGGGGCATTACTGAAGCTTTCTTT.

The chain links TRBV18 to TRBJ2-7, with 9 bases lining up with TRBD1. J was trimmed by 3 bases and V by 5 bases; bases with no gene match: 8. CDR1 is KGHSH, CDR2 LQKENI, per germline. CDR3 size: 15 residues. CDR3 amino acids: CASSDTLGQGYEQYF. Here the CDR3 DNA reads TGTGCCAGCTCAGATACTCTGGGACAGGGCTACGAGCAGTACTTC. Full variable domain (remainder filled in from reference TRBV18 and TRBJ2-7): NAGVMQNPRHLVRRRGQEARLRCSPMKGHSHVYWYRQLPEEGLKFMVYLQKENIIDESGMPKERFSAEFPKEGPSILRIQQVVRGDSAAYFCASSDTLGQGYEQYFGPGTRLTVT.

This clone has only a few counts. The rearrangement uses TRBV4-1 and TRBJ1-1, with a possible D match to TRBD1 (5 bases). CDR3 length: 14 residues. Between the trimmed V and J ends, which lost 2 bases and 3 bases, there was a span of 10 bases. The germline CDR1 and CDR2 sequences are MGHRA and YSYEKL. The DNA for the CDR3 is TGCGCCAGCAGCCAAAATCCAGGGTACACTGAAGCTTTCTTT. This gives the protein CASSQNPGYTEAFF.

The chain employs TRBV10-3 and TRBJ2-7, with TRBD2 matching 9 bases. CDR1 ENHRY and CDR2 SYGVKD come from the germline V gene. V dropped 7 bases and J dropped 2; count of bases not matched to a gene: 12. The CDR3 contains 16 residues. CDR3 nucleotides: TGTGCCATCAAAGCCTCTCAGGCGGGAGGGCCCTACGAGCAGTACTTC. It specifies CAIKASQAGGPYEQYF.

The chain has TRBV29-1 and TRBJ2-2, with 7 bases identical to TRBD1. Germline CDR1 is SQVTM and CDR2 is ANQGSEA. The CDR3 is 13 amino acids. The junction had 6 bases not matched to a gene; V was cut back by 4 bases and J by 7 bases. CDR3 sequence: CSVGSTGVGELFF. The CDR3 DNA follows: TGCAGCGTTGGGTCTACAGGGGTCGGGGAGCTGTTTTTT.

This sequence joins TRBV6-5 and TRBJ1-1, with a possible D match to TRBD1 (6 bases). CDR1 is MNHEY and CDR2 is SVGAGI in the germline V gene. V shed 0 bases and J shed 4 bases, with 12 bases lying between them. The CDR3 is 15 amino acids. CDR3 nucleotide sequence: TGTGCCAGCAGTTACTCGAAGGGGGTAGGCACTGAAGCTTTCTTT. Amino acid sequence: CASSYSKGVGTEAFF.